What follows are 6 T cell receptor beta chains derived from one specimen sequenced in a study of CD4 T cells in relation to SARS-CoV-2 and coronaviruses. Their cognate antigens are unknown. Data came from immunoSEQ multiplex PCR; TCRdb stores just in-frame clones and leaves some out. In the table there are around 18,000 clones, over 65% of which are singletons. Unexposed donor CD4+ T cells date from about 2010-2018, before the COVID-19 pandemic. Isolation of CD4+ T cells took place after about 10 days in culture. The sequenced sample consisted of CD4+ T cells from PBMCs, cultured in vitro. These receptors originate from a human donor in good health.

This chain connects TRBV6-5 to TRBJ2-3; D possibly corresponds to TRBD2 (5 bases). This CDR3 contains 13 residues. V lost 7 bases and J 1 base, leaving 9 bases between the germline ends. Germline values: CDR1 MNHEY, CDR2 SVGAGI. CDR3 coding DNA: TGTGCCAGCAAAGGAGGTGGCACAGATACGCAGTATTTT. It encodes CASKGGGTDTQYF.

This rearrangement joins TRBV18 to TRBJ1-2; 9 positions agree with TRBD1. This CDR3 has 15 residues. Germline V gene sequence: CDR1 KGHSH, CDR2 LQKENI. V trimming: 2 bases; J trimming: 3 bases; junction bases outside the gene matches: 4. The CDR3 loop reads CASSPSQGADYGYTF. The CDR3 DNA follows: TGTGCCAGCTCACCATCACAGGGGGCGGACTATGGCTACACCTTC.

This chain connects TRBV19 to TRBJ1-2; 8 nucleotides align to TRBD1. Germline V gene data show CDR1 as LNHDA and CDR2 as SQIVND (reference sequence). Losses at the gene ends were 0 bases for V and 5 bases for J; bases not matched to a gene: 5. This CDR3 is built from 15 residues. CDR3 nucleotide sequence: TGTGCCAGTAGTATAGAGCCAGGGGGCTTGTATGGCTACACCTTC. Its protein product is CASSIEPGGLYGYTF.

The chain employs TRBV27 and TRBJ2-3, with D perhaps TRBD1 (5 bases). CDR1 is MNHEY, CDR2 SMNVEV, per germline (reference sequence). Trimming pared 5 bases from V and 10 bases from J, leaving 16 bases between. The CDR3 is 13 amino acids. This CDR3 is CASSPRTIGAQYF. As DNA, the CDR3 is TGTGCCAGCAGTCCTAGGACAATTGGTGCGCAGTATTTT.

The chain's CDR3 is CASSVALREAEQYF. CDR3 DNA sequence: TGTGCCAGCAGCGTAGCTCTACGGGAGGCCGAGCAGTACTTC. The V call is TRBV9, the J call TRBJ2-7; 7 nucleotides line up with TRBD2. The germline V gene encodes CDR1 SGDLS and CDR2 YYNGEE. The CDR3 has 14 amino acids. Trimming removed 0 bases from V and 6 bases from J; junction bases left unmatched: 6.

The chain combines TRBV6-5 with TRBJ1-1, with a weak D call TRBD1 (6 bases). Looked up from germline, CDR1 is MNHEY and CDR2 is SVGAGI. There are 15 residues in the CDR3. V was trimmed by 0 bases and J by 2 bases, leaving 10 bases between them. The CDR3 DNA reads TGTGCCAGCAGTTACTCGTGGGGGCCCAACACTGAAGCTTTCTTT. Residues: CASSYSWGPNTEAFF.